This is a list of T cell receptor beta chains from one sample in a study of sequential checkpoint blockade in melanoma. TCRdb's table, derived via immunoSEQ multiplex PCR, lists solely in-frame clones and lacks some. The table records approximately 470 clones, about an eighth of them present only once. Here the sequenced sample was tumor tissue (inferred from file names), taken from a patient given nivolumab and ipilimumab in sequence. The origin of the receptors is a human donor with melanoma. CDR3s leave out the opening cysteine and the closing phenylalanine or tryptophan. Fields, in order: V gene, J gene, CDR3 protein.

v_call: TRBV9
j_call: TRBJ2-2
cdr3_aa: ASSPSGAANTGELF

v_call: TRBV11-3
j_call: TRBJ2-1
cdr3_aa: ASSSPGGGARNEQF

v_call: TRBV15
j_call: TRBJ2-2
cdr3_aa: ATSTRDRGRYTGELF

v_call: TRBV11-3
j_call: TRBJ1-6
cdr3_aa: ASSSTGRLPYNSPLH

v_call: TRBV19
j_call: TRBJ1-4
cdr3_aa: ASSTQGHEKLF

v_call: TRBV5-1
j_call: TRBJ2-2
cdr3_aa: ASSLEGDTGELF

v_call: TRBV11-3
j_call: TRBJ2-3
cdr3_aa: ASSLGDSGRGTDTQY

v_call: TRBV11-3
j_call: TRBJ1-3
cdr3_aa: ASSFGRGSGNTIY

v_call: TRBV11-3
j_call: TRBJ2-7
cdr3_aa: ASSLLGRDRRYEQY

v_call: TRBV29-1
j_call: TRBJ1-2
cdr3_aa: SVDRQGDGYT

v_call: TRBV6-8
j_call: TRBJ2-7
cdr3_aa: ASSPRTLIYEQY

v_call: TRBV11-3
j_call: TRBJ2-5
cdr3_aa: ASSLGTARETQY

v_call: TRBV11-3
j_call: TRBJ1-4
cdr3_aa: ASSEQTGGLEKLF

v_call: TRBV28
j_call: TRBJ1-1
cdr3_aa: ASSQPGGASTEAF

v_call: TRBV15
j_call: TRBJ2-2
cdr3_aa: ATSRGVGFGELF

v_call: TRBV6-8
j_call: TRBJ2-3
cdr3_aa: ASTTTGSTDTQY

v_call: TRBV6-8
j_call: TRBJ1-1
cdr3_aa: ASSYSGGTEAF

v_call: TRBV6-8
j_call: TRBJ1-6
cdr3_aa: ASRETGGDLTLH

v_call: TRBV6-7
j_call: TRBJ1-6
cdr3_aa: ASSKLDRANFSYNSPLH

v_call: TRBV6-8
j_call: TRBJ1-2
cdr3_aa: ASRSSGEIGYGYT

v_call: TRBV11-3
j_call: TRBJ2-1
cdr3_aa: ASSWDRDQDEQF

v_call: TRBV28
j_call: TRBJ2-7
cdr3_aa: ASSFPRGYNEQY

v_call: TRBV9
j_call: TRBJ1-5
cdr3_aa: ASSRTEQRQPQH

v_call: TRBV11-3
j_call: TRBJ2-2
cdr3_aa: ASSQGGSGGPNTGELF

v_call: TRBV19
j_call: TRBJ2-5
cdr3_aa: ASSILAGQTQY

v_call: TRBV11-3
j_call: TRBJ2-3
cdr3_aa: ASTKGGLAGKDTQY

v_call: TRBV11-3
j_call: TRBJ1-2
cdr3_aa: ASSQVGQGLYGYT

v_call: TRBV6-8
j_call: TRBJ1-2
cdr3_aa: ASSYGSADLYGYT

v_call: TRBV28
j_call: TRBJ2-7
cdr3_aa: ASKLGGAYEQY

v_call: TRBV11-3
j_call: TRBJ1-1
cdr3_aa: ASSFPGQGLTEAF

v_call: TRBV5-1
j_call: TRBJ1-4
cdr3_aa: ASSLSMGGAEEKLF

v_call: TRBV11-3
j_call: TRBJ2-3
cdr3_aa: ASSLGDYQITQY

v_call: TRBV6-8
j_call: TRBJ2-2
cdr3_aa: ASSELGPGELF

v_call: TRBV9
j_call: TRBJ2-2
cdr3_aa: ASSADSTGELF

v_call: TRBV11-3
j_call: TRBJ2-1
cdr3_aa: ASEKLGGRSEQF

v_call: TRBV14
j_call: TRBJ2-7
cdr3_aa: ASSRTSGGAYEQY

v_call: TRBV6-8
j_call: TRBJ2-7
cdr3_aa: ASSTRTSAFYEQY

v_call: TRBV23-1
j_call: TRBJ2-3
cdr3_aa: ASSPFWRGASTDTQY

v_call: TRBV2
j_call: TRBJ2-6
cdr3_aa: ASSLGGRVGGANVLT

v_call: TRBV18
j_call: TRBJ2-6
cdr3_aa: ASSPLGPPSRSGANVLT

v_call: TRBV6-8
j_call: TRBJ1-1
cdr3_aa: ASSESTGRMNTEAF